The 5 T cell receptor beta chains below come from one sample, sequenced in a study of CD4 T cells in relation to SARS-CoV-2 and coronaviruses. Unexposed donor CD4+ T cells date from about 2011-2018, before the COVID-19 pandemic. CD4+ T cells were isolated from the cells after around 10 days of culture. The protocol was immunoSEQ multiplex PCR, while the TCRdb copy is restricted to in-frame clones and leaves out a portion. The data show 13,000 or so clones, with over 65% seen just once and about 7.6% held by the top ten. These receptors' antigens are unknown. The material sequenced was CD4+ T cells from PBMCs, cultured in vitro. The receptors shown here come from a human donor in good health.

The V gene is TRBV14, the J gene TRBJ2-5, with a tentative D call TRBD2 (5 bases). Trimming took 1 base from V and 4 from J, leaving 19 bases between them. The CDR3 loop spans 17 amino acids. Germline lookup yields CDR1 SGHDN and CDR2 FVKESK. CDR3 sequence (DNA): TGTGCCAGCAGCCAAGTCTTGCGGGCCGGAGTAGGAGAGACCCAGTACTTC. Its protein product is CASSQVLRAGVGETQYF. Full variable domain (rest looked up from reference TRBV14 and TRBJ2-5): EAGVTQFPSHSVIEKGQTVTLRCDPISGHDNLYWYRRVMGKEIKFLLHFVKESKQDESGMPNNRFLAERTGGTYSTLKVQPAELEDSGVYFCASSQVLRAGVGETQYFGPGTRLLVL.

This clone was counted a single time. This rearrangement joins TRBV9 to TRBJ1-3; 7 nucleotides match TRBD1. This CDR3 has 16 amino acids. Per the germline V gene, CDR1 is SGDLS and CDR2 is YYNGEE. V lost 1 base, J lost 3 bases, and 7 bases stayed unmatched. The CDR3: CASSVRPTGNGNTIYF. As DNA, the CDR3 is TGTGCCAGCAGCGTACGTCCGACAGGGAATGGAAACACCATATATTTT. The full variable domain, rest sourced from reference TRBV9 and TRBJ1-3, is DSGVTQTPKHLITATGQRVTLRCSPRSGDLSVYWYQQSLDQGLQFLIQYYNGEERAKGNILERFSAQQFPDLHSELNLSSLELGDSALYFCASSVRPTGNGNTIYFGEGSWLTVV.

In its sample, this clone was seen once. This CDR3 reads CASSQQHTLAFLTF. The CDR3 bases are TGTGCCAGCAGCCAACAACACACACTTGCCTTCCTGACTTTC. This chain uses TRBV3-1 (or the pseudogene TRBV3-2) with TRBJ2-6; D is uncertain. V was clipped by 2 bases and J by 14 bases, with 16 bases between them. Germline V gene sequence: CDR1 LGHDT, CDR2 YNNKEL (reference sequence). The length of the CDR3 is 14 residues.

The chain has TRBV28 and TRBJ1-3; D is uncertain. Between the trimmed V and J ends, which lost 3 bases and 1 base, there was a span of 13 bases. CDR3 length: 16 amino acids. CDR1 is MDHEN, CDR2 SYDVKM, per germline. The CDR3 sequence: CASSFPIPGSGNTIYF. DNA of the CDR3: TGTGCCAGCAGTTTTCCTATCCCGGGGTCTGGAAACACCATATATTTT.

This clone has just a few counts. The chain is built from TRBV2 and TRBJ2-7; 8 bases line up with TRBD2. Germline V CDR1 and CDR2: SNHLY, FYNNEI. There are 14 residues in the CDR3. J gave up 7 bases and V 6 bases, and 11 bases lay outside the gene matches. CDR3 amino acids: CASREGLGPTEQYF. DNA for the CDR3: TGTGCCAGCAGGGAGGGACTAGGGCCTACAGAGCAGTACTTC.